This TCR beta chain was sequenced for a study of T cell changes during pregnancy in multiple sclerosis. Sequencing was performed with immunoSEQ multiplex PCR; in TCRdb, only in-frame clones are kept and a portion is missing. In the table there are around 65,000 clones, roughly 86% of which are singletons. This clone was seen only once. Per germline, CDR1 MGHRA and CDR2 YSYEKL. The CDR3 runs to 15 residues. The junction had 4 bases not matched to a gene; V was cut back by 2 bases and J by 5 bases. The chain uses TRBV4-1 and TRBJ2-3; 10 bases are a match to TRBD2. This specimen consisted of peripheral blood, obtained in the first trimester of pregnancy. This receptor was taken from a female donor with multiple sclerosis, enrolled in a pregnancy study. CDR3 in amino acids: CASSQLAGGLDTQYF. The CDR3 nucleotides are TGCGCCAGCAGCCAATTAGCGGGAGGATTAGATACGCAGTATTTT.